The subject of this entry is one TCR beta chain. The sample belongs to a study of somatic mutations in cytotoxic T cells in rheumatoid arthritis. This CDR3 spans 15 amino acids. Germline V lookup: CDR1 MRHNA, CDR2 SNTAGT. Trimming at V came to 6 bases and at J to 4 bases, leaving 7 bases not matched to a gene. Methods used by the authors: Published virus-specific TCRB sequences matched only a few of the patient CD8+ clones exceeding 1%. The assay was immunoSEQ multiplex PCR, and TCRdb's table has in-frame clones only and misses some. The V and J calls and the clone size are those of that table, but D and trimming were determined from the DNA. This sample carries 15,000 to 20,000 clones, approximately 75% of them seen once, and the ten largest clones take over 9.5%.

The specimen was CD8+ T cells sorted from blood. The rearrangement joins TRBV6-4 to TRBJ2-3; 10 positions match TRBD2. The sequence came from an adult with rheumatoid arthritis. The CDR3 sequence: CASSEERGGADTQYF. CDR3 DNA: TGTGCCAGCAGCGAGGAGCGGGGGGGCGCAGATACGCAGTATTTT.